This TCR beta chain was captured by sequencing in a study of blood T cells in healthy people across ages. Study findings and constraints: The unsorted PBMCs prevented any conclusive comparison of naive versus antigen-experienced cells.

Trimming took 4 bases from V and 3 from J; bases not matched to a gene: 14. The length of the CDR3 is 17 residues. CDR1 is SGHRS and CDR2 is YFSETQ in the germline V gene. Together with a sample-barcoded 5' primer, a J-beta primer mix was included in a second PCR lasting about 6 to 11 cycles. MiXCR, run by TCRdb on the 5' RACE reads, gives a single entry per CDR3 protein. Of some 1 million distinct CDR3 sequences detected, under 55% appear once; the ten largest clones hold approximately 17%. Comment on this clonotype: Its antigen is unidentified.

The specimen sequenced was blood. This clonotype originated in a woman aged 60 to 75 in good health. The chain carries TRBV5-1 and TRBJ1-2, with 8 nucleotides matching TRBD1. The chain's CDR3 is CASSGDRGALVHYGYTF. The CDR3 DNA reads TGCGCCAGCAGCGGAGACAGGGGCGCGCTTGTCCACTATGGCTACACCTTC.